The clone carrying this T cell receptor (beta chain) was seen many times. Its antigen is still unknown. This sample was included in a study of CD8 T cells in ankylosing spondylitis. Points from the study as a whole: CD8+ by phenotype, disease-linked clones were relatively rare in peripheral blood. Disease-linked clones reportedly concentrated significantly in matched ankylosing spondylitis synovial fluid. A motif in TCR beta, a set of seven to nine highly homologous variants, appeared characteristic of ankylosing spondylitis blood.

The CDR3 length is 13 residues. Germline V gives CDR1 SQVTM, CDR2 ANQGSEA. V was clipped by 3 bases and J by 0 bases, with 8 bases between them. TCRdb re-analysed the 5' RACE reads in MiXCR, keeping a single row per CDR3 protein. The sample has more than 200,000 distinct CDR3 sequences, more than 20% seen once. The sequence was obtained from a male donor with ankylosing spondylitis or in good health (not recorded which). Sequencing input: blood, either unsorted or a sorted T cell fraction (not recorded which). The chain couples TRBV29-1 to TRBJ1-1; D remains unclear. The CDR3 spells CSVERAVNTEAFF. The CDR3 nucleotides read TGCAGCGTTGAGAGGGCAGTGAACACTGAAGCTTTCTTT.